The 27 T cell receptor beta chains presented below share a single source sample, sequenced in a study of blood T cell repertoires in COVID-19. Assay used: immunoSEQ multiplex PCR; TCRdb lists only in-frame clones, some missing. The data show over 150,000 clones, more than 75% seen once. The sample comprised peripheral blood. These receptors were taken from a man aged 18 to 29 with acute or convalescent COVID-19.

V and J are TRBV7-2 and TRBJ1-1; D might be TRBD1 (6 bases). The germline V gene encodes CDR1 SGHTA and CDR2 FQGNSA. Trimming took 1 base from V and 1 from J, leaving 19 bases between them. This CDR3 is built from 18 residues. In nucleotides, the CDR3 is TGTGCCAGCAGCTTAGGGTGGCGGGGGGCGGAGGGGAACACTGAAGCTTTCTTT. This encodes CASSLGWRGAEGNTEAFF.

V is TRBV4-1 and J is TRBJ2-5; tentative D call: TRBD1 (5 bases). Germline CDR1 reads MGHRA; CDR2 reads YSYEKL. V was shortened by 4 bases and J by 4 bases, with 10 bases between the two germline ends. The CDR3 runs 13 residues. This CDR3 is CASSPARGETQYF. The CDR3, as DNA: TGCGCCAGCAGCCCGGCTAGGGGAGAGACCCAGTACTTC.

This clone was counted between two and nine times. The rearrangement joins TRBV6-5 to TRBJ1-1; 9 nucleotides agree with TRBD1. The CDR3 is made up of 15 amino acids. Germline lookup yields CDR1 MNHEY and CDR2 SVGAGI. J was trimmed by 5 bases and V by 7 bases; bases with no gene match: 11. The CDR3 here is CASNLKPTGGTEAFF. The CDR3 DNA sequence: TGTGCCAGCAATTTAAAGCCGACAGGGGGGACTGAAGCTTTCTTT.

The chain combines TRBV11-2 with TRBJ1-4, with 8 bases matching TRBD1. The germline CDR1 and CDR2 sequences are SGHAT and FQNNGV. Unmatched junction bases numbered 4, after V lost 4 bases and J lost 3 bases. The CDR3 covers 15 residues. This CDR3 reads CASSSQGAANEKLFF. As DNA, the CDR3 is TGTGCCAGCAGCTCCCAGGGGGCAGCTAATGAAAAACTGTTTTTT.

This chain joins TRBV11-2 and TRBJ2-7; tentative D call: TRBD1 (6 bases). This CDR3 has 15 amino acids. V lost 2 bases to trimming and J lost 2 bases, with 13 bases between them. Germline V gene sequence: CDR1 SGHAT, CDR2 FQNNGV. The CDR3 sequence is CASSLPDRIPYEQYF. DNA of the CDR3: TGTGCCAGCAGCTTACCGGACAGAATCCCCTACGAGCAGTACTTC.

CDR3 coding DNA: TGTGCCAGCAGCTTGATTCAGGAGAACACTGAAGCTTTCTTT. It specifies CASSLIQENTEAFF. The chain has TRBV5-4 and TRBJ1-1, with unresolved D. Trimming left V 1 base short and J 1 base short, with 8 bases between. The germline V gene has CDR1 SGHNT and CDR2 YYREEE (reference sequence). This CDR3 region has 14 residues.

This chain connects TRBV25-1 to TRBJ1-1; 7 positions agree with TRBD1. This CDR3 is 11 amino acids long. Germline trimming cut 4 bases from V and 11 bases from J; bases unmatched to any gene: 4. Germline V gene data show CDR1 as MGHDK and CDR2 as SYGVNS. The CDR3 region is CASSGQGAAFF. The CDR3 DNA reads as TGTGCCAGCAGTGGACAGGGAGCTGCTTTCTTT.

V gene TRBV6-5 combines with J gene TRBJ1-3; D ambiguous. This CDR3 comprises 13 residues. Germline CDR1 MNHEY, CDR2 SVGAGI. V was cut by 7 bases and J by 8 bases, with 15 bases left in between. The CDR3, as DNA: TGTGCCAGCAACTCCCGGGATGTTGACACCATATATTTT. It translates to CASNSRDVDTIYF.

CDR3 protein: CASSNGTGGDETQYF. The CDR3 DNA sequence: TGTGCCAGTAGTAACGGGACAGGGGGCGATGAGACCCAGTACTTC. The chain is built from TRBV19 and TRBJ2-5; 12 bases match TRBD1. The CDR3 consists of 15 residues. Germline lookup yields CDR1 LNHDA and CDR2 SQIVND (reference sequence). With V trimmed by 4 bases and J by 5 bases, 5 bases remained unmatched. The whole variable domain, remainder taken from reference TRBV19 and TRBJ2-5, is DGGITQSPKYLFRKEGQNVTLSCEQNLNHDAMYWYRQDPGQGLRLIYYSQIVNDFQKGDIAEGYSVSREKKESFPLTVTSAQKNPTAFYLCASSNGTGGDETQYFGPGTRLLVL.

The chain is built from TRBV6-2 or TRBV6-3 and TRBJ2-5, with D possibly matching TRBD1 (6 bases). This CDR3 has 15 residues. The V gene lost 0 bases and the J gene lost 3 bases, with 11 bases spanning the gap. Looked up from germline, CDR1 is MNHEY and CDR2 is SVGEGT. CDR3 protein: CASSYSNREKETQYF. CDR3 in DNA: TGTGCCAGCAGTTACTCGAACAGGGAGAAAGAGACCCAGTACTTC.

The rearrangement joins TRBV6-1 to TRBJ1-2; 10 positions agree with TRBD1. After removal of 0 bases from V and 3 bases from J, the junction contained 4 bases not matched to a gene. The germline CDR1 and CDR2 sequences are MNHNS and SASEGT. The CDR3 runs 16 residues. CDR3 nucleotide sequence: TGTGCCAGCAGTGAAGCGCGGGACAGGGGTGACTATGGCTACACCTTC. Its protein product is CASSEARDRGDYGYTF.

The V call is TRBV5-4, the J call TRBJ2-7; 15 nucleotides align to TRBD2. V gave up 8 bases and J gave up 6 bases; unmatched junction bases: 18. Germline CDR1 reads SGHNT; CDR2 reads YYREEE (reference sequence). The CDR3 spans 18 residues. The CDR3 loop is CARKRNPGLAGGPSEQYF. CDR3 in DNA: TGTGCCAGGAAGCGGAATCCAGGACTAGCGGGAGGGCCTAGCGAGCAGTACTTC.

In this sample, this clone turned up a few times. The chain recombines TRBV21-1 with TRBJ2-5; the table assigns TRBD1, which was not confirmed against the DNA. TRBV21-1 constitutes a pseudogene. This CDR3 has 16 amino acids. The CDR3 region is CASSKEGDRGRETQYF. Here the CDR3 DNA reads TGTGCCAGCAGCAAGGAAGGGGACAGGGGGCGGGAGACCCAGTACTTC.

The rearrangement links TRBV4-1 to TRBJ1-1; TRBD1 might be the D (5 bases). The CDR3 extends over 13 amino acids. V dropped 5 bases and J dropped 4 bases, with 11 bases sitting between them. Looked up from germline, CDR1 is MGHRA and CDR2 is YSYEKL. CDR3 loop: CASSTVGGTEAFF. Written as DNA, the CDR3 is TGCGCCAGCAGCACCGTGGGGGGCACTGAAGCTTTCTTT.

This clone occurred once. The V gene is TRBV19, the J gene TRBJ1-4; TRBD1 aligns across 8 bases. The J segment lost 7 bases and the V segment lost 3 bases, leaving 7 bases of the junction unmatched. The CDR3 is made up of 15 amino acids. Germline CDR1 is LNHDA and CDR2 is SQIVND (reference sequence). The CDR3 coding sequence is TGTGCCAGTAGTATCGGGTGGCAGGGGGCTGAAAAACTGTTTTTT. This gives the protein CASSIGWQGAEKLFF.

The chain uses TRBV7-9 and TRBJ2-5; no clear D. With 5 bases removed from V and 5 bases from J, the gap between germline ends came to 9 bases. This CDR3 spans 12 amino acids. The germline gives CDR1 SEHNR, CDR2 FQNEAQ (reference sequence). The CDR3 is CASSGRAETQYF. The DNA for the CDR3 is TGTGCCAGCAGCGGGCGCGCGGAGACCCAGTACTTC.

The CDR3 is CASSSKSWDSKNEQYF. In nucleotides, the CDR3 is TGTGCCAGCAGTTCGAAGTCCTGGGACAGTAAAAACGAGCAGTACTTC. V usage is TRBV27 and J usage is TRBJ2-7, with 7 bases aligning to TRBD1. With 4 bases clipped from V and 5 bases from J, the junction kept 14 bases outside the gene matches. CDR1 is MNHEY and CDR2 is SMNVEV in the germline V gene (reference sequence). The CDR3 sequence is 16 residues long.

The rearrangement links TRBV29-1 to TRBJ2-6, with 8 bases that match TRBD2. The germline V gene has CDR1 SQVTM and CDR2 ANQGSEA. V shed 4 bases and J 2 bases; nucleotides not matched to a gene: 1. The CDR3 runs to 14 residues. CDR3 in amino acids: CSVVGLAGANVLTF. The CDR3 DNA is TGCAGCGTTGTGGGACTAGCTGGGGCCAACGTCCTGACTTTC. Full variable domain (remainder filled in from reference TRBV29-1 and TRBJ2-6): SAVISQKPSRDICQRGTSLTIQCQVDSQVTMMFWYRQQPGQSLTLIATANQGSEATYESGFVIDKFPISRPNLTFSTLTVSNMSPEDSSIYLCSVVGLAGANVLTFGAGSRLTVL.

This rearrangement joins TRBV5-6 to TRBJ1-5, with D possibly matching TRBD1 (6 bases). Germline V CDR1 and CDR2: SGHDT, YYEEEE. The length of the CDR3 is 16 residues. V was trimmed by 4 bases and J by 0 bases, leaving 14 bases between them. The chain's CDR3 is CASSEWTVYSNQPQHF. The CDR3 DNA is TGTGCCAGCAGCGAGTGGACAGTATATAGCAATCAGCCCCAGCATTTT.

A word on this clone: The same CDR3 can be traced to other DNA sequences in this sample. The chain joins TRBV18 to TRBJ1-1; D ambiguous. The CDR3 totals 13 residues. Germline V gene lookup returns CDR1 KGHSH and CDR2 LQKENI. V was clipped by 3 bases and J by 1 base, with 6 bases between them. CDR3 loop: CASSPSGNTEAFF. CDR3 DNA sequence: TGTGCCAGCTCACCGTCGGGGAACACTGAAGCTTTCTTT.

In its sample, this clone was seen a few times. This chain connects TRBV9 to TRBJ2-5; perhaps TRBD2 as D (5 bases). The CDR3 extends over 14 amino acids. V was trimmed by 4 bases and J by 1 base, leaving 11 bases between them. The germline V gene encodes CDR1 SGDLS and CDR2 YYNGEE. The CDR3 DNA reads TGTGCCAGCAGCCCCCGGGGAGTCCAAGAGACCCAGTACTTC. The encoded protein is CASSPRGVQETQYF.

The chain couples TRBV7-2 to TRBJ1-1, with unresolved D. Germline loops: CDR1 SGHTA, CDR2 FQGNSA. The CDR3 sequence is 15 residues long. Between the trimmed V and J ends, which lost 2 bases and 10 bases, there was a span of 20 bases. Written as DNA, the CDR3 is TGTGCCAGCAGCTTAATGACGGTCGACACTGTAAGAGCTTTCTTT. This translates into CASSLMTVDTVRAFF.

DNA of the CDR3: TGCGCCAGCAGCAACGGACAGGGAAGCACCGGGGAGCTGTTTTTT. It encodes CASSNGQGSTGELFF. The chain employs TRBV5-1 and TRBJ2-2; 8 nucleotides agree with TRBD1. Germline CDR1 SGHRS, CDR2 YFSETQ. CDR3 length: 15 amino acids. The V and J ends lost 4 bases and 4 bases, in that order; junction bases with no gene match: 6.

The rearrangement links TRBV5-1 to TRBJ2-2; perhaps TRBD2 as D (6 bases). The CDR3 has 17 amino acids. The germline CDR1 and CDR2 sequences are SGHRS and YFSETQ. Trimming shortened V by 4 bases and J by 0 bases, and 16 bases separated the two germline ends. The CDR3 protein is CASSPRGAKTNTGELFF. DNA for the CDR3: TGCGCCAGCAGCCCGCGGGGTGCCAAGACGAACACCGGGGAGCTGTTTTTT.

This clone was seen a few times. CDR3 in amino acids: CASTASGGRQFF. CDR3 bases: TGTGCCAGCACCGCTAGCGGGGGGCGGCAGTTCTTC. The chain combines TRBV6-5 with TRBJ2-1; 11 nucleotides align to TRBD2. Losses at the gene ends were 7 bases for V and 12 bases for J; bases not matched to a gene: 5. The CDR3 totals 12 residues. Per the germline V gene, CDR1 is MNHEY and CDR2 is SVGAGI.

V and J are TRBV11-2 and TRBJ1-2; 7 bases are a match to TRBD1. J was trimmed by 1 base and V by 5 bases; bases with no gene match: 10. The CDR3 covers 16 residues. From germline, CDR1 is SGHAT and CDR2 FQNNGV. The CDR3 nucleotides are TGTGCCAGCAGCCCAATCCGGGACAGCCTTAACTATGGCTACACCTTC. Translating gives CASSPIRDSLNYGYTF.

The V gene is TRBV11-3, the J gene TRBJ2-1; a possible D gene is TRBD1 (6 bases). Trimming removed 4 bases at V and 0 bases at J, with 10 bases between. The CDR3 is made up of 15 amino acids. Germline V gives CDR1 SGHNT, CDR2 YENEEA. The CDR3 coding sequence is TGTGCCAGCAGCTCGCAGGGGAGCTCCTACAATGAGCAGTTCTTC. Its translation is CASSSQGSSYNEQFF.